Included here is one T cell receptor beta chain sequence, with context. What this receptor recognizes is not known. No qualities accompany the bases; no much larger clone lies one base away. To sequence the TCRbeta CDR3 region, genomic DNA was isolated from the sorted cells. The immunoSEQ Assay was used for sequencing of TCRbeta CDR3 regions. TCRdb retrieved this table from immuneACCESS and kept in-frame rearrangements only. Not all clones are present; in checked studies, unresolved V genes account for under half, and no reason is known for the remainder. The sample profile shows 70,000 to 100,000 clones; 75% to 90% of them were found once. The ten most abundant clones make up around 0.38% of the sample. The sample belongs to a study of OX40 agonist ivuxolimab in advanced cancers. For the wider study: Ivuxolimab, which targeted the costimulatory receptor OX40 (CD134), was an agonistic, fully human IgG2 monoclonal antibody. Intravenous ivuxolimab was administered to patients every 2 weeks at six dose levels: 0.01, 0.1, 0.3, 1.5, 3 and 10 mg/kg. Among the 52 dose-escalation patients, around 19 had hepatocellular carcinoma, around 15 melanoma, 9 renal cell carcinoma and 9 head and neck cancer. In the dose-escalation cohort, nearly 85% of patients were male, and the mean age was roughly 60 years with a range of about 23 to 79. Prior anti-PD-1, anti-PD-L1 or anti-CTLA-4 therapy was permitted, and approximately 42% of dose-escalation patients had received checkpoint inhibitors. Partial responses occurred in three dose-escalation patients, of whom one had hepatocellular carcinoma and two had cutaneous melanoma. The purpose of peripheral TCRbeta sequencing was to test whether ivuxolimab changed TCR sequence diversity and led to clonal T-cell expansion. The paper reports the monotherapy dose-escalation portion (N ≈ 50 patients) of the phase I ivuxolimab trial.

Paper-wide results and their limitations: Partial responders in the 0.1-3.0 mg/kg groups had among the lowest normalized peripheral clonal expansion, especially among CD8+ T cells. Antigen specificity was not determined for the clonally expanded peripheral T cells. Low levels of normalized T-cell clonal expansion were also seen in some patients who did not respond. On average, CD8+ T cells showed more expanded clones than CD4+ T cells after ivuxolimab. At doses of 0.1 to 3.0 mg/kg, clonal expansion of both CD4+ and CD8+ T cells in blood was seen between baseline and week 6.

The trial excluded patients who had a history of autoimmune disease or who were on systemic immunosuppression. Peripheral blood for TCR sequencing was drawn from every dose cohort at baseline, at cycle 4 day 1 and at cycle 7 day 1. The samples were drawn from a first-in-human, open-label, multicenter phase I dose-escalation trial of ivuxolimab. Adults with locally advanced or metastatic melanoma, renal cell carcinoma, hepatocellular carcinoma or head and neck squamous cell carcinoma were enrolled in the trial. CD4+ and CD8+ T cells were sorted separately from peripheral blood before TCR sequencing. Sequenced material: CD4+ or CD8+ T cells sorted from blood, taken in a trial of the OX40 agonist ivuxolimab. The sequence was obtained from an adult with an advanced solid tumor such as melanoma, head and neck, liver or kidney cancer.

For the CDR3, the sequence is CASSSSLALEQFF. The DNA sequence reads TGTGCCAGCAGCTCCTCTCTAGCGCTTGAGCAGTTCTTC. The chain links TRBV11-3 with TRBJ2-1; possibly the D gene is TRBD2, per 6 matching bases. Spanning cysteine to phenylalanine, the CDR3 consists of 13 amino acids. The DNA shown is the 39-base CDR3, in frame from base 1. The germline V gene encodes CDR1 SGHNT and CDR2 YENEEA. V is pared back by 4 bases and J by 9 bases, with 13 bases lying between the germline termini.